This T cell receptor (beta chain) emerged from a study of tissue T cells after allogeneic stem cell transplantation (dated by TCRdb to the early 2020s). For context, the study as a whole: When multiple samples of a tissue existed, pathologist review of H&E sections prioritized samples with histologically apparent lymphocytes for sequencing. TCR beta repertoires were profiled across many tissues obtained from research autopsies of patients with and without GVHD, as well as in mouse models of GVHD. The human arm was conducted as a prospective observational study, and neither blinding nor randomization was performed. Results and caveats for the whole study, not just this receptor: Blood samples were not available from the non-GVHD comparator patients. Few T cell clones were found to be shared across patients, but shared repertoire signatures across patients were revealed in a tissue-specific fashion by motif-based clustering. Within patients, how anatomically similar tissues were was a major factor shaping TCR repertoire composition, regardless of disease or transplant status. Which tissue TCRs were alloreactive or antigen-specific was not determined in the study, and some of the clones might have been host cells that persisted. The patient cohort was small and varied clinically, and sampling depth was recognized as a limitation. Blood and spleen T cells captured only a limited portion of the TCR repertoire detected in tissues, in both patients and mice.

Comment on this clone: The target of this receptor is not known. No base quality information exists; no much larger clone differs at one position.

The intended sense of this specimen's time point label: human tissue collected at research (rapid) autopsy. Three non-HCT comparator patients with other cancers, having at least five GI tract samples and no known GI disease at death, were selected retrospectively. After a median post-mortem interval of roughly 8.9 hours, autopsy tissues were collected, including GI sites from esophagus to rectum, liver, skin, and lymphoid organs such as spleen. Autopsy specimens were bisected, with one portion flash-frozen in liquid nitrogen and the rest formalin-fixed; GI outer muscle layers were removed. To extract genomic DNA from frozen tissues, either the Mag-Bind Blood & Tissue DNA HDQ 96 Kit on a Chemagic 360 or the DNeasy Blood & Tissue Kit was used. Extracted DNA was further purified with the Genomic DNA Clean & Concentrator-25 kit because of concern about red blood cell contamination. The library was built by means of the immunoSEQ multiplex PCR assay. TCRbeta CDR3 sequencing was done by Adaptive Biotechnologies at survey depth, reporting CDR3 sequences, V/J genes, productive frequency and template counts. TCR beta CDR3 regions were amplified from genomic DNA instead of RNA. As for the original processing: Jensen-Shannon divergence was used to quantify pairwise repertoire overlap between tissues, with a value of 1 indicating complete divergence and a value of 0 indicating identical repertoires. Based on pairwise JSD values, tissues were grouped by single-linkage agglomerative hierarchical clustering, and the results were shown as dendrograms. GLIPH2 was applied to all patient samples using simulation_depth 1000, kmer_min_depth 3, and cdr3_length_cutoff 8, and only groups with more than two unique CDR3s were retained. A standardized tissue-overlap score extrapolated Jaccard GLIPH-group overlap across patients to a standard repertoire size of 1000 clones. To look at how diversity was associated with clinical or experimental variables, linear mixed-effect models were used, with tissue treated as a fixed effect and individual treated as a random effect. TCRdb retrieved this table from immuneACCESS and kept in-frame rearrangements only. Not all clones are present; in checked studies, unresolved V genes account for under half, and no reason is known for the remainder. That table furnishes V, J and clone size, whereas the DNA furnished D and trimming. Present in this sample are 9,500 to 15,000 clones, about 73% of which were seen just once. Clones ranked in the top ten supply roughly an eighth of the sample.

The TCR sequence derives from a woman between 18 and 50 years old with breast cancer. This sample comprised tissue from the right colon, obtained at autopsy.

Read as DNA, the sequence is TGTGCCAGCAGCCTCCCGGGGGCTAGAGATACGCAGTATTTT. This translates into CASSLPGARDTQYF. The chain uses TRBV7-2 and TRBJ2-3; the D element might be TRBD1 or TRBD2, as each aligns at 6 bases. Relative to germline, V is 5 bases shorter and J is 5 bases shorter, with 14 bases between their ends. CDR1 and CDR2, looked up from the germline V gene, are SGHTA and FQGNSA. Inclusive of the bounding cysteine and phenylalanine, the CDR3 is 14 residues long. Here the CDR3 DNA is all that survives: 42 bases in frame from base 1.